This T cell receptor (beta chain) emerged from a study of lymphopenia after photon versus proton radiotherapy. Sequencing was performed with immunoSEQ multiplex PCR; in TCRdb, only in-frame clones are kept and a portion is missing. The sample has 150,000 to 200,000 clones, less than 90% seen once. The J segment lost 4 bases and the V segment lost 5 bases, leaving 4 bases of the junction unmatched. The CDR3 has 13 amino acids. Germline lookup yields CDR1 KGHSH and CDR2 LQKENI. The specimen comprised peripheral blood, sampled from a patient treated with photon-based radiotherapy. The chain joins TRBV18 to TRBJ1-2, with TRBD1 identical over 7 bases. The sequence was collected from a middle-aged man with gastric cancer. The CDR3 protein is CASSAGQPYGYTF. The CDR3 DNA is TGTGCCAGCTCAGCGGGACAGCCCTATGGCTACACCTTC.